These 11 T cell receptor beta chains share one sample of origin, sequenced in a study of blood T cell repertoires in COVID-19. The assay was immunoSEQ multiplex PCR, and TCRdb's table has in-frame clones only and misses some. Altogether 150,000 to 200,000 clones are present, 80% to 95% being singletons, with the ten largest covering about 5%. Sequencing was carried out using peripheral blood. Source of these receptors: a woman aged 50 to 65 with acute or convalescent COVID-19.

This CDR3 reads CASTLDRGAGEQYF. The DNA of the CDR3 is TGTGCCAGTACTCTGGACAGGGGTGCCGGCGAGCAGTACTTC. The J gene is TRBJ2-7, the V gene TRBV19, with 9 positions matching TRBD1. CDR3 length equals 14 residues. Trimming took 7 bases from V and 6 from J; bases not matched to a gene: 10. Germline values: CDR1 LNHDA, CDR2 SQIVND (reference sequence).

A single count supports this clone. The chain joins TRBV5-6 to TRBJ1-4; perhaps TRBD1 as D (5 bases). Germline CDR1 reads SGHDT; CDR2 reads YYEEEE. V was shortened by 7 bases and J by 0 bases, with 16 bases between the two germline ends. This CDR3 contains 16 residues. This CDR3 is CASSPWGVTTNEKLFF. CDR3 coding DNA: TGTGCCAGCTCCCCGTGGGGGGTTACAACTAATGAAAAACTGTTTTTT.

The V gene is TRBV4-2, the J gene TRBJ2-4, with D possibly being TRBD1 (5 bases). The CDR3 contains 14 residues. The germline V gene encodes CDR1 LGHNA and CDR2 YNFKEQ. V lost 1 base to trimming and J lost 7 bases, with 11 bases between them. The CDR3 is CASSQAQGANIQYF. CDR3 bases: TGTGCCAGCAGCCAAGCCCAGGGCGCGAACATTCAGTACTTC.

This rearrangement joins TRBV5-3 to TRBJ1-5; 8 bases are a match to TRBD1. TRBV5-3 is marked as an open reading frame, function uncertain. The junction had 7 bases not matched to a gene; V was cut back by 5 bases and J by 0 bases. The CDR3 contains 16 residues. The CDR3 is CARSSDRGHSNQPQHF. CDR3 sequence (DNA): TGTGCCAGAAGTTCTGACAGGGGTCATAGCAATCAGCCCCAGCATTTT.

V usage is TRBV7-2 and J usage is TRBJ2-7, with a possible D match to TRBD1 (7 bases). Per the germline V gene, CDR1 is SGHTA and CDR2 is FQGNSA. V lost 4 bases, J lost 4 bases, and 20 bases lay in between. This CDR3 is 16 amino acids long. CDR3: CASSSPPGGPNYEQYF. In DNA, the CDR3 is TGTGCCAGCAGCTCCCCCCCAGGGGGGCCTAATTACGAGCAGTACTTC.

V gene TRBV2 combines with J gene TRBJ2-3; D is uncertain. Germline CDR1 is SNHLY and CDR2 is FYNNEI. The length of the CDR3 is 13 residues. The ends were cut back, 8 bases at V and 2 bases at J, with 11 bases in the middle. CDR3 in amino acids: CASLVEFTDTQYF. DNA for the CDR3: TGTGCCAGCCTAGTAGAATTCACAGATACGCAGTATTTT.

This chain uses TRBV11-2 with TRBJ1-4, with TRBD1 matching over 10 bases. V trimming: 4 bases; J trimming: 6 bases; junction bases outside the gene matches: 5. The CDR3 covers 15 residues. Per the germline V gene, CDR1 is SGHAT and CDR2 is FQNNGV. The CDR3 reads CASSSRTGGYEKLFF. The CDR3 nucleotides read TGTGCCAGCAGCTCGAGGACAGGGGGGTATGAAAAACTGTTTTTT. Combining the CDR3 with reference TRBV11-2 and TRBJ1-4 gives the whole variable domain EAGVAQSPRYKIIEKRQSVAFWCNPISGHATLYWYQQILGQGPKLLIQFQNNGVVDDSQLPKDRFSAERLKGVDSTLKIQPAKLEDSAVYLCASSSRTGGYEKLFFGSGTQLSVL.

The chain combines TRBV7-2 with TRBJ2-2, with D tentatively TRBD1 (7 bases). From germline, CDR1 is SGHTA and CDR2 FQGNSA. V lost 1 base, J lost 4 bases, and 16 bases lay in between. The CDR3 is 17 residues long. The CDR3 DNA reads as TGTGCCAGCAGCTTAGTCCACAGGGGAGGTCGCACCGGGGAGCTGTTTTTT. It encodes CASSLVHRGGRTGELFF.

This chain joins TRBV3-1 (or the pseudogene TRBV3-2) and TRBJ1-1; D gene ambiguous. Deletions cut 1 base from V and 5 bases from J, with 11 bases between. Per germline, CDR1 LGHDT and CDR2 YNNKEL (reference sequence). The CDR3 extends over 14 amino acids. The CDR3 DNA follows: TGTGCCAGCAGCCAAGCCACCGGAGGAACTGAAGCTTTCTTT. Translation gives CASSQATGGTEAFF.

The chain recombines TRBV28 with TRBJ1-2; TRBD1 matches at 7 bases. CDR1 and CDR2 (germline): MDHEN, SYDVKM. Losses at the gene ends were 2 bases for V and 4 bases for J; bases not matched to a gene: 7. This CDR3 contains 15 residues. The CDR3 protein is CASSLKKGAGYGYTF. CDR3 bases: TGTGCCAGCAGTTTAAAGAAGGGGGCGGGCTATGGCTACACCTTC.

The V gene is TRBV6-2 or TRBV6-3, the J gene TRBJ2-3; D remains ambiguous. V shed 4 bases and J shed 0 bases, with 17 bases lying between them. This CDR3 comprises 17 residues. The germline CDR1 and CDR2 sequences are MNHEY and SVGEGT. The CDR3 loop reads CASSWPPRSFSTDTQYF. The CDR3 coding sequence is TGTGCCAGCAGTTGGCCCCCCAGGTCTTTTAGCACAGATACGCAGTATTTT.